Each of the 14 T cell receptor beta chains below was sequenced from the same sample in a study of T cells expressing NK-cell markers. Following a re-call of the 5' RACE reads, TCRdb has one entry per CDR3 protein and lacks DNA. The sample is made up of about 160,000 distinct CDR3 sequences, and the top ten hold around 18% of it. The sequencing sample was made of blood T cells: a sorted CD56 or NKG2C T cell subset, CD4+ or CD8+ T cells, or bulk PBMC T cells (not recorded which). Source of these receptors: a woman aged 18 to 69 in good health.

The CDR3 is CASSSLQGAPTEAFF. V and J are TRBV5-1 and TRBJ1-1; as DNA is missing, the TRBD1 call by TCRdb cannot be tested. Germline V gene data show CDR1 as SGHRS and CDR2 as YFSETQ. The CDR3 contains 15 residues.

The chain is built from TRBV5-1 and TRBJ2-3; TCRdb designates TRBD1, a call that cannot be tested without DNA. The CDR3 spans 14 residues. Looked up from germline, CDR1 is SGHRS and CDR2 is YFSETQ. CDR3 in amino acids: CASSIRDNTDTQYF.

V is TRBV24-1 and J is TRBJ1-3. This CDR3 is 15 amino acids long. Germline V gene lookup returns CDR1 KGHDR and CDR2 SFDVKD. CDR3 residues: CATSDFGRSGNTIYF.

The chain combines TRBV2 with TRBJ2-7; the D call of TRBD1 rests on TCRdb alone, since no DNA is present to check it. Germline V gives CDR1 SNHLY, CDR2 FYNNEI. This CDR3 is 15 amino acids long. The CDR3 region is CASSGGTGNTYEQYF.

The gene calls are TRBV7-9 and TRBJ2-1; TCRdb indicates TRBD2, and absent DNA this call remains unverified. The CDR3 has 15 amino acids. Per the germline V gene, CDR1 is SEHNR and CDR2 is FQNEAQ (reference sequence). The CDR3 spells CASSLGSGRADEQFF.

The chain employs TRBV5-1 and TRBJ2-1; the TCRdb D gene call, TRBD1, has no DNA to confirm it. The germline V gene has CDR1 SGHRS and CDR2 YFSETQ. The CDR3 sequence is 18 residues long. CDR3 residues: CASSLVLDGGHSYDEQFF.

The J gene is TRBJ2-4, the V gene TRBV20-1; TCRdb's D call, TRBD2, is unchecked because there is no DNA. The CDR3 has 18 amino acids. Looked up from germline, CDR1 is DFQATT and CDR2 is SNEGSKA (reference sequence). The CDR3 spells CSAAPGLAGIGAKNIQYF.

The V gene is TRBV6-1, the J gene TRBJ2-1. Per germline, CDR1 MNHNS and CDR2 SASEGT. The CDR3 totals 15 residues. The CDR3 here is CASSVRRDSYNEQFF.

The chain couples TRBV2 to TRBJ2-5. This CDR3 has 13 amino acids. Looked up from germline, CDR1 is SNHLY and CDR2 is FYNNEI. The chain's CDR3 is CASMFFEQETQYF.

V usage is TRBV3-1 and J usage is TRBJ2-1; TCRdb calls TRBD2, which cannot be checked without DNA. CDR1 is LGHDT, CDR2 YNNKEL, per germline (reference sequence). The length of the CDR3 is 15 residues. CDR3 loop: CASSLLAGGPYEQFF.

The chain uses TRBV20-1 and TRBJ1-5; TCRdb's D call of TRBD1 is untestable without DNA. The CDR3 runs to 13 residues. Per germline, CDR1 DFQATT and CDR2 SNEGSKA (reference sequence). The CDR3 spells CTQARQGDQPQHF.

The V gene is TRBV7-9, the J gene TRBJ2-3. The CDR3 contains 11 residues. Per the germline V gene, CDR1 is SEHNR and CDR2 is FQNEAQ (reference sequence). The CDR3 protein is CASSRESTQYF.

The chain recombines TRBV7-6 with TRBJ1-4; without DNA, the TCRdb call of TRBD1 cannot be checked. The germline V gene has CDR1 SGHVS and CDR2 FNYEAQ. The length of the CDR3 is 15 residues. CDR3 amino acids: CASSLNDRTNEKLFF.

The chain combines TRBV18 with TRBJ2-5. CDR1 and CDR2 from the germline V gene are KGHSH and LQKENI. The CDR3 covers 14 residues. CDR3 region: CASSPPGPMETQYF.